Following are 16 T cell receptor beta chains from one sample sequenced in a study of OX40 agonist ivuxolimab in advanced cancers. The data were produced by immunoSEQ multiplex PCR, yet TCRdb's version contains in-frame clones alone and is incomplete. The sample carries roughly 65,000 clones, about 85% recorded once. Source: CD4+ or CD8+ T cells sorted from blood, taken in a trial of the OX40 agonist ivuxolimab. These TCRs come from an adult with an advanced solid tumor such as melanoma, head and neck, liver or kidney cancer.

V usage is TRBV28 and J usage is TRBJ1-2, with a weak D call TRBD1 (6 bases). The CDR3 sequence is 16 residues long. Germline values: CDR1 MDHEN, CDR2 SYDVKM. The ends were cut back, 3 bases at V and 4 bases at J, with 18 bases in the middle. The CDR3 reads CASSFLGARGGYGYTF. CDR3 sequence (DNA): TGTGCCAGCAGTTTTCTTGGGGCCAGGGGAGGCTATGGCTACACCTTC.

V usage is TRBV19 and J usage is TRBJ1-5; 8 bases map to TRBD1. There are 16 residues in the CDR3. The germline gives CDR1 LNHDA, CDR2 SQIVND (reference sequence). J was trimmed by 0 bases and V by 6 bases; bases with no gene match: 7. This chain's CDR3 is CASRPGQAYSNQPQHF. The CDR3 bases are TGTGCCAGTAGGCCGGGACAGGCTTATAGCAATCAGCCCCAGCATTTT.

V usage is TRBV19 and J usage is TRBJ2-3, with D maybe TRBD2 (6 bases). Germline CDR1 reads LNHDA; CDR2 reads SQIVND (reference sequence). CDR3 length equals 15 residues. V gave up 6 bases and J gave up 3 bases, with 16 bases separating them. The CDR3 region is CASSPGTPSTDTQYF. For the CDR3, the DNA is TGTGCCAGTAGCCCCGGGACTCCAAGTACAGATACGCAGTATTTT.

The gene calls are TRBV9 and TRBJ2-5, with D possibly called TRBD1 or TRBD2 (5 bases each). TRBJ2-7 explains the end of the DNA better; the J call may be wrong. The CDR3 length is 15 residues. The germline V gene encodes CDR1 SGDLS and CDR2 YYNGEE. This CDR3 reads CASSVYEGSSYEQYF. The CDR3 DNA reads as TGTGCCAGCAGCGTATATGAGGGGTCCTCCTACGAGCAGTACTTC.

The rearrangement links TRBV10-3 to TRBJ1-4; the D gene is possibly TRBD1 (5 bases). This CDR3 is 15 amino acids long. The V end was cut by 2 bases, the J end by 6 bases, with 13 bases between. Germline CDR1 is ENHRY and CDR2 is SYGVKD. As DNA, the CDR3 is TGTGCCATCAGTGAGGGACACACCAAACATGAAAAACTGTTTTTT. Amino acid sequence: CAISEGHTKHEKLFF.

The chain combines TRBV2 with TRBJ2-2; 10 bases match TRBD2. V lost 5 bases to trimming and J lost 2 bases; unmatched junction nucleotides: 2. The CDR3 is 15 amino acids. Germline lookup yields CDR1 SNHLY and CDR2 FYNNEI. In DNA form, the CDR3 reads TGTGCCAGCAGTCGGACTAGCGGAAACACCGGGGAGCTGTTTTTT. Amino acids: CASSRTSGNTGELFF. The full variable domain, rest sourced from reference TRBV2 and TRBJ2-2, is EPEVTQTPSHQVTQMGQEVILRCVPISNHLYFYWYRQILGQKVEFLVSFYNNEISEKSEIFDDQFSVERPDGSNFTLKIRSTKLEDSAMYFCASSRTSGNTGELFFGEGSRLTVL.

This rearrangement joins TRBV11-2 to TRBJ2-1, with TRBD2 matching over 11 bases. With 4 bases clipped from V and 7 bases from J, the junction kept 6 bases outside the gene matches. Looked up from germline, CDR1 is SGHAT and CDR2 is FQNNGV. The CDR3 totals 15 residues. The CDR3 sequence: CASSSLAGGGNEQFF. CDR3 bases: TGTGCCAGCAGCTCCCTAGCGGGAGGAGGTAATGAGCAGTTCTTC.

The chain carries TRBV7-9 and TRBJ2-1; 8 bases align to TRBD2. Germline-derived CDR1 and CDR2 are SEHNR and FQNEAQ (reference sequence). The CDR3 covers 16 residues. J was trimmed by 1 base and V by 4 bases; bases with no gene match: 6. CDR3 protein: CASSYSGERSYNEQFF. For the CDR3, the DNA is TGTGCCAGCAGCTATAGCGGGGAGCGGTCCTACAATGAGCAGTTCTTC.

This rearrangement joins TRBV28 to TRBJ2-5; no reliable D call. Germline CDR1 MDHEN, CDR2 SYDVKM. The CDR3 covers 10 residues. Trimming took off 11 bases at V and 4 bases at J, with 8 bases between the two ends. The CDR3 here is CAVGPETQYF. The CDR3 nucleotides read TGTGCCGTGGGTCCAGAGACCCAGTACTTC.

The chain links TRBV7-9 to TRBJ2-2; a possible D gene is TRBD2 (5 bases). The CDR3 has 15 residues. Germline V gene data show CDR1 as SEHNR and CDR2 as FQNEAQ (reference sequence). The V and J ends lost 8 bases and 0 bases respectively, with 13 bases between them. Here the CDR3 DNA reads TGTGCCAGCTCCAATCAGCGGACGAACACCGGGGAGCTGTTTTTT. It encodes CASSNQRTNTGELFF.

The chain couples TRBV10-2 to TRBJ2-7; tentative D call: TRBD2 (6 bases). This CDR3 has 14 residues. Trimming stripped 2 bases from V and 3 bases from J, with 11 bases between. The germline V gene has CDR1 WSHSY and CDR2 SAAADI. The CDR3 reads CASSESAGYYEQYF. CDR3 nucleotides: TGCGCCAGCAGTGAGAGTGCGGGGTACTACGAGCAGTACTTC.

The V gene is TRBV6-1, the J gene TRBJ1-1; D unclear. Per germline, CDR1 MNHNS and CDR2 SASEGT. V was shortened by 3 bases and J by 0 bases, with 8 bases between the two germline ends. The CDR3 totals 14 residues. The CDR3 DNA reads as TGTGCCAGCAGTGATGGCAGCCTGAACACTGAAGCTTTCTTT. Its protein is CASSDGSLNTEAFF.

As DNA, the CDR3 is TGTGCCTGGGTCGCAGGGGGTTCGCCCGAGGAGACCCAGTACTTC. This encodes CAWVAGGSPEETQYF. V gene TRBV30 combines with J gene TRBJ2-5; 7 nucleotides agree with TRBD1. With V trimmed by 5 bases and J by 5 bases, 14 bases remained unmatched. The CDR3 runs to 15 residues. In germline, CDR1 is GTSNPN, CDR2 SVGIG (reference sequence).

The genes are TRBV2 and TRBJ1-2, with D unclear. The CDR3 loop spans 14 amino acids. V lost 6 bases, J lost 3 bases, and 14 bases lay in between. Germline CDR1 reads SNHLY; CDR2 reads FYNNEI. CDR3 region: CASRPQVADYGYTF. The CDR3, as DNA: TGTGCCAGCAGGCCGCAGGTCGCGGACTATGGCTACACCTTC.

J is TRBJ1-2 and V is TRBV5-1; D not resolved. The CDR3 runs to 16 residues. V lost 2 bases and J 4 bases, leaving 18 bases between the germline ends. CDR1 SGHRS and CDR2 YFSETQ come from the germline V gene. The CDR3 DNA reads as TGCGCCAGCAGCTTTGGGAGGACTCTTCAAATCTATGGCTACACCTTC. Its protein is CASSFGRTLQIYGYTF.

The V and J genes are TRBV5-1 and TRBJ2-7; D tentatively reads TRBD1 or TRBD2 (7 bases each). From germline, CDR1 is SGHRS and CDR2 YFSETQ. The length of the CDR3 is 14 residues. The V and J ends lost 1 base and 4 bases respectively, with 12 bases between them. The CDR3 sequence: CASSLKQGGYEQYF. The CDR3 DNA follows: TGCGCCAGCAGCTTGAAGCAGGGGGGGTACGAGCAGTACTTC.